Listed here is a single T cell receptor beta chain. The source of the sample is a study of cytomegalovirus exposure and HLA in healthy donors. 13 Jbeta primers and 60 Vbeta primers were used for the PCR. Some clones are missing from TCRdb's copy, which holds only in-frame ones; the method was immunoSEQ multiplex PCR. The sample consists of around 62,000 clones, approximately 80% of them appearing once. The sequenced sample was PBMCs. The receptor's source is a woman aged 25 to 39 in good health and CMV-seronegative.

CDR3 region: CASSLGTSSGGEQYF. The CDR3 nucleotides are TGTGCCAGCAGTTTAGGGACTAGCTCCGGCGGCGAGCAGTACTTC. The chain is built from TRBV27 and TRBJ2-5; the match to TRBD2 covers 9 bases. The J call is doubtful: the DNA matches TRBJ2-7 better. Per germline, CDR1 MNHEY and CDR2 SMNVEV (reference sequence). The CDR3 spans 15 residues.